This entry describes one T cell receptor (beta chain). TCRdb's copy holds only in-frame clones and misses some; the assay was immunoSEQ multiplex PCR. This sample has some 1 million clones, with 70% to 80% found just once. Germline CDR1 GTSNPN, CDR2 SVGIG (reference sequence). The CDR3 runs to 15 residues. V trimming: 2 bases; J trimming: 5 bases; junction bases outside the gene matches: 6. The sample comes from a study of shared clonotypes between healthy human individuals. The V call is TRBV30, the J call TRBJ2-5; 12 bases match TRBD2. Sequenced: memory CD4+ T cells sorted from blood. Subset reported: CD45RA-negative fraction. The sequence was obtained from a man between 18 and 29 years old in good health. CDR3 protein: CAWSSRTSGVETQYF. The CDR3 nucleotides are TGTGCCTGGAGTTCTAGGACTAGCGGGGTGGAGACCCAGTACTTC. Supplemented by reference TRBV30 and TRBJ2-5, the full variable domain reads SQTIHQWPATLVQPVGSPLSLECTVEGTSNPNLYWYRQAAGRGLQLLFYSVGIGQISSEVPQNLSASRPQDRQFILSSKKLLLSDSGFYLCAWSSRTSGVETQYFGPGTRLLVL.